Listed below are T cell receptor beta chains from one sample, sequenced in a study of T cell responses to AZD1222 COVID-19 vaccine. Method: immunoSEQ multiplex PCR; TCRdb's copy keeps in-frame clones and lacks some. The sample comprises 84,000 or so clones, 90% of which are singletons, and about 2.9% rests with the top ten. The source was peripheral blood, collected on day 0 of AZD1222 vaccination. These receptors came from an adult in good health. CDR3s include the opening cysteine and the closing phenylalanine or tryptophan. The D gene is left open where the match is weak. Some rows mark clone size as missing; the rest say once, few, many or name a class of expanded clone.

size,V,J,length,D,CDR3,DNA
.,TRBV4-2,TRBJ2-1,15,.,CASSPQGNNYNEQFF,TGTGCCAGCAGCCCTCAGGGAAACAACTACAATGAGCAGTTCTTC
.,TRBV7-9,TRBJ2-7,16,TRBD2,CASSPVVGLGGQEQYF,TGTGCCAGCAGCCCCGTAGTGGGACTAGGGGGGCAAGAGCAGTACTTC
.,TRBV7-9,TRBJ2-1,14,.,CASSPMVPPNEQFF,TGTGCCAGCAGCCCCATGGTCCCGCCCAATGAGCAGTTCTTC
.,TRBV2,TRBJ1-5,14,.,CASSEAPNNQPQHF,TGTGCCAGCAGTGAAGCGCCCAACAATCAGCCCCAGCATTTT
.,TRBV19,TRBJ1-4,17,.,CASTDSLGSATNEKLFF,TGTGCCAGCACGGACAGCCTAGGCTCAGCGACTAATGAAAAACTGTTTTTT
.,TRBV19,TRBJ2-2,15,.,CASDMGQMNTGELFF,TGTGCCAGCGATATGGGACAAATGAACACCGGGGAGCTGTTTTTT
.,TRBV30,TRBJ1-1,14,TRBD1,CAWSPGQGFGEAFF,TGTGCCTGGAGTCCCGGACAGGGCTTCGGTGAAGCTTTCTTT
.,TRBV5-1,TRBJ2-1,16,TRBD2,CASSLAGLAGANEQFF,TGCGCCAGCAGCTTGGCCGGACTAGCCGGTGCCAATGAGCAGTTCTTC
.,TRBV7-9,TRBJ2-3,17,TRBD2,CASRPRGAGRITDTQYF,TGTGCCAGCAGACCTAGGGGAGCGGGACGGATCACAGATACGCAGTATTTT
.,TRBV6-5,TRBJ1-2,14,TRBD1,CASRKQGMDYGYTF,TGTGCCAGCAGAAAACAGGGGATGGACTATGGCTACACCTTC
.,TRBV27,TRBJ2-1,16,.,CASRPLGGGASGEQFF,TGTGCCAGCAGACCCCTTGGTGGGGGAGCCTCGGGTGAGCAGTTCTTC
.,TRBV28,TRBJ2-6,15,.,CASSPPGSGANVLTF,TGTGCCAGCAGCCCTCCAGGCTCCGGGGCCAACGTCCTGACTTTC
.,TRBV6-1,TRBJ1-1,11,.,CASSDSRIAFF,TGTGCCAGCAGTGATTCCCGGATAGCTTTCTTT
once,TRBV7-8,TRBJ1-2,14,.,CASSLERGNYGYTF,TGTGCCAGCAGCTTAGAGAGGGGCAACTATGGCTACACCTTC
.,TRBV3-1/TRBV3-2,TRBJ1-2,18,TRBD1,CASSQGWGQGASLYGYTF,TGTGCCAGCAGCCAAGGATGGGGACAGGGGGCCTCACTCTATGGCTACACCTTC
.,TRBV9,TRBJ1-2,15,TRBD1,CASSSDRSKPSGYTF,TGTGCCAGCAGCTCGGACAGGAGTAAACCTTCCGGCTACACCTTC
once,TRBV27,TRBJ1-2,15,.,CASTLVGGRPYGYTF,TGTGCCAGCACCCTAGTAGGGGGGCGCCCCTATGGCTACACCTTC
.,TRBV4-2,TRBJ2-3,15,.,CASSQFKQVADTQYF,TGTGCCAGCAGCCAATTCAAACAGGTGGCAGATACGCAGTATTTT
.,TRBV19,TRBJ1-1,14,.,CASSIWRSNTEAFF,TGTGCCAGTAGTATATGGAGGTCGAACACTGAAGCTTTCTTT
.,TRBV7-2,TRBJ2-1,15,TRBD2,CASRLTSGRQNEQFF,TGTGCCAGCAGACTAACTAGCGGGAGGCAGAATGAGCAGTTCTTC
.,TRBV2,TRBJ1-1,11,.,CASMTNTEAFF,TGTGCCAGCATGACGAACACTGAAGCTTTCTTT
.,TRBV28,TRBJ1-2,14,TRBD1,CASRTTGGSYGYTF,TGTGCCAGCAGAACTACAGGGGGCAGTTATGGCTACACCTTC
.,TRBV5-1,TRBJ1-2,14,.,CASSPTSPGHGYTF,TGCGCCAGCAGCCCAACATCTCCAGGGCATGGCTACACCTTC
few,TRBV11-2,TRBJ1-4,17,.,CASSLGRRADFNEKLFF,TGTGCCAGCAGCTTGGGAAGGCGGGCAGACTTTAATGAAAAACTGTTTTTT
few,TRBV19,TRBJ2-7,14,.,CASSKQLTSYEQYF,TGTGCCAGTAGTAAACAGTTAACCTCCTACGAGCAGTACTTC
.,TRBV3-1/TRBV3-2,TRBJ1-1,14,.,CASSQRGALSEAFF,TGTGCCAGCAGCCAGCGGGGGGCGCTCTCTGAAGCTTTCTTT
.,TRBV2,TRBJ1-5,15,.,CASRTNGGGNQPQHF,TGTGCCAGCAGGACTAACGGGGGGGGCAATCAGCCCCAGCATTTT
once,TRBV14,TRBJ2-7,18,TRBD1,CASSQKTRDRGLSYEQYF,TGTGCCAGCAGCCAGAAAACCCGGGACAGGGGGCTTTCCTACGAGCAGTACTTC
.,TRBV30,TRBJ2-2,12,TRBD2,CAWGRGTGELFF,TGTGCCTGGGGGAGGGGCACCGGGGAGCTGTTTTTT
.,TRBV18,TRBJ1-6,14,.,CASSPGTDTGPLHF,TGTGCCAGCTCACCCGGGACGGATACTGGGCCCCTCCACTTT
.,TRBV11-3,TRBJ2-1,15,TRBD2,CASSKLAGGHNEQFF,TGTGCCAGCAGCAAGCTAGCGGGAGGTCACAATGAGCAGTTCTTC
.,TRBV30,TRBJ1-1,18,TRBD1,CAWRKMRGLLTENTEAFF,TGTGCCTGGAGGAAGATGAGGGGGCTGCTTACAGAGAACACTGAAGCTTTCTTT
.,TRBV29-1,TRBJ1-1,14,.,CSVETEFGNTEAFF,TGCAGCGTTGAGACGGAATTCGGGAACACTGAAGCTTTCTTT
.,TRBV19,TRBJ1-5,16,TRBD1,CASSTKGAYSNQPQHF,TGTGCCAGTAGTACGAAGGGGGCTTATAGCAATCAGCCCCAGCATTTT
.,TRBV28,TRBJ1-1,13,TRBD1,CASNTGVFTEAFF,TGTGCCAGCAATACAGGGGTCTTCACTGAAGCTTTCTTT
.,TRBV13,TRBJ1-3,16,.,CASSLAGASSGNTIYF,TGTGCCAGCAGCTTAGCCGGGGCGAGCTCTGGAAACACCATATATTTT
.,TRBV29-1,TRBJ2-4,13,TRBD2,CSVPGGAKNIQYF,TGCAGCGTTCCGGGGGGAGCCAAAAACATTCAGTACTTC
.,TRBV6-5,TRBJ1-1,14,.,CASSYSHMNTEAFF,TGTGCCAGCAGTTACTCGCATATGAACACTGAAGCTTTCTTT
.,TRBV7-2,TRBJ1-2,13,TRBD1,CASSLGQGYGYTF,TGTGCCAGCAGCTTAGGACAGGGCTATGGCTACACCTTC
.,TRBV19,TRBJ2-7,14,.,CASRPGHQSYEQYF,TGTGCCAGTAGACCGGGACACCAATCCTACGAGCAGTACTTC
once,TRBV5-4,TRBJ2-6,15,.,CASAGAGTGANVLTF,TGTGCCAGCGCTGGCGCGGGGACTGGGGCCAACGTCCTGACTTTC
.,TRBV6-5,TRBJ1-1,12,.,CASIGAGTEAFF,TGTGCCAGCATTGGGGCGGGCACTGAAGCTTTCTTT
.,TRBV2,TRBJ2-7,13,.,CASITDLSYEQYF,TGTGCCAGCATCACGGATTTATCCTACGAGCAGTACTTC
.,TRBV6-5,TRBJ2-1,12,.,CASRPPGGGQFF,TGTGCCAGCAGACCCCCCGGGGGCGGGCAGTTCTTC
.,TRBV9,TRBJ1-1,17,TRBD1,CASSVRTGDVGNTEAFF,TGTGCCAGCAGCGTCCGGACAGGGGACGTTGGAAACACTGAAGCTTTCTTT
.,TRBV6-5,TRBJ2-2,15,.,CASTKGQTNTGELFF,TGTGCCAGCACCAAAGGACAGACGAACACCGGGGAGCTGTTTTTT
.,TRBV7-3,TRBJ1-1,13,.,CASSLQGYTEAFF,TGTGCCAGCAGCTTACAGGGGTACACTGAAGCTTTCTTT
.,TRBV7-8,TRBJ1-1,12,.,CASSPQGTEAFF,TGTGCCAGCAGCCCCCAGGGCACTGAAGCTTTCTTT
.,TRBV3-1/TRBV3-2,TRBJ1-6,14,.,CASSQDPLGSPLHF,TGTGCCAGCAGCCAAGACCCCCTAGGCTCACCCCTCCACTTT
once,TRBV6-5,TRBJ1-4,14,.,CASIGLPQNEKLFF,TGTGCCAGCATAGGGCTGCCCCAAAATGAAAAACTGTTTTTT
.,TRBV7-8,TRBJ1-1,14,.,CASSSRRVNTEAFF,TGTGCCAGCAGCTCCCGCAGGGTGAACACTGAAGCTTTCTTT
.,TRBV18,TRBJ1-2,15,.,CASSPSTTYNYGYTF,TGTGCCAGCTCACCCTCAACGACCTATAACTATGGCTACACCTTC
.,TRBV6-5,TRBJ1-5,13,.,CASGRYSNQPQHF,TGTGCCAGCGGGAGGTATAGCAATCAGCCCCAGCATTTT
.,TRBV19,TRBJ1-1,14,.,CASSTSGMNTEAFF,TGTGCCAGTAGTACCAGTGGAATGAACACTGAAGCTTTCTTT